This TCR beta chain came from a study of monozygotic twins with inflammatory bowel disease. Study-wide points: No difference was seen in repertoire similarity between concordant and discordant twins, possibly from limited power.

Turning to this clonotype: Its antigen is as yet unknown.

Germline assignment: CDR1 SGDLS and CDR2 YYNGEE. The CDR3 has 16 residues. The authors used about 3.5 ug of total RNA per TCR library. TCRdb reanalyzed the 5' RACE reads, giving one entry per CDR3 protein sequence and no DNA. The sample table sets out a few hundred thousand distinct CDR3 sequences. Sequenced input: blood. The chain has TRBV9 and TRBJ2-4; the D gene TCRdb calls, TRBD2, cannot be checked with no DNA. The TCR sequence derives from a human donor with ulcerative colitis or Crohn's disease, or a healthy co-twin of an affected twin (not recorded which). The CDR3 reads CASSLGRNGRENIQYF.